The rows below give T cell receptor beta chains drawn from one sample of a study of OX40 agonist ivuxolimab in advanced cancers. Sequencing was performed with immunoSEQ multiplex PCR; in TCRdb, only in-frame clones are kept and a portion is missing. The top ten hold about 1% of the sample, which has tens of thousands of clones, approximately 86% seen once. The input for sequencing was CD4+ or CD8+ T cells sorted from blood, taken in a trial of the OX40 agonist ivuxolimab. The receptor set was obtained from an adult with an advanced solid tumor such as melanoma, head and neck, liver or kidney cancer. Each CDR3 is given with its conserved first and last residue. Fields, in order: clone size, CDR3 length, J gene, V gene, D gene, CDR3 protein, CDR3 DNA. The D gene is left open where the match is weak. Clone size appears in some rows only: once, few, many, or a class for an expanded clone.

>once|15|TRBJ1-5|TRBV14|-
CASSNGAAGNQPQHF
TGTGCCAGCAGCAACGGGGCGGCAGGCAATCAGCCCCAGCATTTT
>-|11|TRBJ1-2|TRBV7-2|-
CASSRDNGYTF
TGTGCCAGCAGCCGGGACAATGGCTACACCTTC
>-|17|TRBJ2-1|TRBV19|TRBD2
CASSPGLAGGPYNEQFF
TGTGCCAGTAGTCCAGGACTAGCGGGAGGCCCCTACAATGAGCAGTTCTTC
>-|15|TRBJ2-5|TRBV25-1|-
CASSTHEGGAETQYF
TGTGCCAGCAGTACCCACGAGGGGGGGGCAGAGACCCAGTACTTC
>-|14|TRBJ2-1|TRBV30|-
CAWRGREPYNEQFF
TGTGCCTGGAGGGGTCGGGAGCCTTACAATGAGCAGTTCTTC
>-|14|TRBJ2-3|TRBV2|-
CASSALGGQDTQYF
TGTGCCAGCAGTGCTTTGGGGGGGCAAGATACGCAGTATTTT
>-|16|TRBJ1-4|TRBV5-4|TRBD1
CASSLATGTGDEKLFF
TGTGCCAGCAGCTTGGCAACCGGGACAGGGGATGAAAAACTGTTTTTT
>-|14|TRBJ2-3|TRBV19|-
CASSMERAGNTQYF
TGTGCCAGTAGTATGGAAAGGGCGGGAAATACGCAGTATTTT
>-|13|TRBJ2-7|TRBV6-1|TRBD1
CASTADRVDEQYF
TGTGCCAGCACCGCGGACAGGGTGGACGAGCAGTACTTC
>-|16|TRBJ2-7|TRBV7-6|TRBD2
CASSLAGGDSSYEQYF
TGTGCCAGCAGCCTTGCGGGGGGGGATAGCTCCTACGAGCAGTACTTC
>few|13|TRBJ2-5|TRBV4-1|-
CASSQLPRETQYF
TGCGCCAGCAGCCAACTTCCTCGAGAGACCCAGTACTTC
>-|14|TRBJ2-7|TRBV27|TRBD2
CASHTSGYAYEQYF
TGTGCCAGCCACACTAGCGGGTATGCCTACGAGCAGTACTTC
>once|17|TRBJ1-1|TRBV5-1|TRBD1
CASSFRDRGAGYTEAFF
TGCGCCAGCAGCTTTCGGGACAGGGGGGCGGGGTACACTGAAGCTTTCTTT
>-|12|TRBJ2-3|TRBV28|-
CASSLFGQQQYF
TGTGCCAGCAGTTTATTTGGACAGCAGCAGTATTTT
>few|12|TRBJ2-2|TRBV5-1|-
CASSLDTGELFF
TGCGCCAGCAGCTTGGACACCGGGGAGCTGTTTTTT
>-|17|TRBJ2-3|TRBV5-1|TRBD2
CASSPNPTLAGGDTQYF
TGCGCCAGCAGCCCGAACCCAACACTAGCGGGCGGAGATACGCAGTATTTT
>-|15|TRBJ1-5|TRBV6-1|-
CASLIGPTSNQPQHF
TGTGCCAGCTTAATTGGTCCTACTAGCAATCAGCCCCAGCATTTT
>-|15|TRBJ2-2|TRBV6-5|-
CASRMGGARTGELFF
TGTGCCAGCAGGATGGGGGGGGCAAGGACCGGGGAGCTGTTTTTT
>-|15|TRBJ2-2|TRBV7-2|-
CASSLEGTNTGELFF
TGTGCCAGCAGCTTAGAAGGGACTAACACCGGGGAGCTGTTTTTT
>-|17|TRBJ2-3|TRBV18|-
CASSPPQGSGRTDTQYF
TGTGCCAGCTCACCACCGCAGGGGTCAGGAAGGACAGATACGCAGTATTTT
>-|15|TRBJ2-5|TRBV11-2|TRBD2
CASRRIAGERETQYF
TGTGCCAGCAGACGTATAGCGGGAGAAAGAGAGACCCAGTACTTC
>few|13|TRBJ2-3|TRBV6-1|TRBD2
CASSGVAGGTQYF
TGTGCCAGCAGTGGGGTAGCGGGAGGTACGCAGTATTTT
>-|13|TRBJ1-1|TRBV18|TRBD1
CASSGTANTEAFF
TGTGCCAGCTCGGGGACAGCGAACACTGAAGCTTTCTTT
>-|11|TRBJ2-5|TRBV20-1|-
CSARRSETQYF
TGCAGTGCTAGAAGGAGCGAGACCCAGTACTTC
>few|15|TRBJ2-7|TRBV18|TRBD1
CASSDRDRGSYEQYF
TGTGCCAGCTCAGACCGGGACAGGGGGTCCTACGAGCAGTACTTC
>-|14|TRBJ2-7|TRBV7-2|TRBD1
CASSFQTGQYEQYF
TGTGCCAGCAGCTTTCAGACAGGGCAGTACGAGCAGTACTTC
>-|11|TRBJ2-5|TRBV5-4|-
CASSQQETQYF
TGTGCCAGCAGCCAACAAGAGACCCAGTACTTC
>-|15|TRBJ2-3|TRBV5-1|TRBD2
CASSFGGSRTDTQYF
TGCGCCAGCAGCTTTGGCGGGAGTCGGACAGATACGCAGTATTTT
>once|12|TRBJ2-1|TRBV5-5|-
CASSVSYNEQFF
TGTGCCAGCAGCGTCAGTTACAATGAGCAGTTCTTC
>-|15|TRBJ1-5|TRBV7-2|-
CASSLVRGKSQPQHF
TGTGCCAGCAGCTTAGTTCGGGGGAAAAGTCAGCCCCAGCATTTT
>-|13|TRBJ1-1|TRBV29-1|-
CSAGTTADTEAFF
TGCAGCGCTGGAACGACAGCGGACACTGAAGCTTTCTTT
>-|13|TRBJ1-2|TRBV19|TRBD1
CASRGQANYGYTF
TGTGCCAGTAGGGGACAGGCGAACTATGGCTACACCTTC
>-|15|TRBJ1-1|TRBV19|-
CASSMGKAGATEAFF
TGTGCCAGTAGTATGGGGAAGGCGGGGGCCACTGAAGCTTTCTTT
>-|12|TRBJ1-2|TRBV27|TRBD1
CATSDRNYGYTF
TGTGCCACCTCGGACAGGAACTATGGCTACACCTTC
>-|16|TRBJ2-7|TRBV27|TRBD1
CACSLFTGGLSYEQYF
TGTGCCTGCAGTTTATTTACAGGGGGCCTTTCCTACGAGCAGTACTTC
>-|16|TRBJ2-7|TRBV10-3|-
CAISESMRQGGYEQYF
TGTGCCATCAGTGAGTCTATGCGACAGGGAGGCTACGAGCAGTACTTC
>-|17|TRBJ2-3|TRBV19|TRBD2
CASSPNLAGGISDTQYF
TGTGCCAGTAGTCCTAACCTAGCGGGAGGAATCTCAGATACGCAGTATTTT
>-|13|TRBJ2-7|TRBV28|-
CASRTGTLYEQYF
TGTGCCAGCAGGACCGGGACACTCTACGAGCAGTACTTC
>-|15|TRBJ2-7|TRBV6-1|TRBD2
CASSETTGGPYEQYF
TGTGCCAGCAGTGAAACTACGGGAGGGCCCTACGAGCAGTACTTC
>few|15|TRBJ2-1|TRBV9|TRBD2
CASSVGTSALGEQFF
TGTGCCAGCAGCGTAGGGACTAGCGCGCTGGGGGAGCAGTTCTTC